This TCR beta chain derives from a study of early T cells in non-severe SARS-CoV-2 infection. Across the study: RNA in bulk from unsorted whole blood was sequenced, and chains were unpaired.

In its sample, this clonotype was seen a few times. The antigen is undetermined. General observations from the study: Private and CD4 specificities were missed by VDJdb matching, skewed to anti-spike CD8.

With 5 bases removed from V and 0 bases from J, the gap between germline ends came to 8 bases. This CDR3 spans 14 amino acids. Tagging with unique molecular identifiers was applied to individual cDNA molecules. TCRdb re-analysed the 5' RACE reads in MiXCR, keeping a single row per CDR3 protein. The sample has 65,000 to 70,000 distinct CDR3 sequences; 12% are singletons. Input material: whole blood. This sequence originates from an adult who was a healthcare worker with PCR-confirmed SARS-CoV-2 infection or an uninfected control (not recorded which). V usage is TRBV12-3 or TRBV12-4 and J usage is TRBJ1-3; no clear D. The CDR3, as DNA: TGTGCCAGCAGTAGCCGGTCCTCTGGAAACACCATATATTTT. The encoded protein is CASSSRSSGNTIYF.